The 20 T cell receptor beta chains below were found in one sample sequenced in a study of blood T cells in healthy people across ages. A second PCR of about 6 to 12 cycles used a sample-barcoded 5' primer and a J-beta primer mix. TCRdb redid the calling of the 5' RACE reads with MiXCR, one entry per CDR3 protein. The data contain over a million distinct CDR3 sequences, around 43% of them singletons. Input material: blood. Receptors were obtained from a woman in her sixties or seventies in good health.

This clonotype was recorded a few times. The chain recombines TRBV20-1 with TRBJ2-1; 8 bases align to TRBD1. The CDR3 is 13 residues long. V lost 4 bases, J lost 6 bases, and 5 bases stayed unmatched. Germline CDR1 and CDR2: DFQATT and SNEGSKA (reference sequence). CDR3: CSATGTGLNEQFF. The CDR3 bases are TGCAGTGCTACCGGGACAGGTCTCAATGAGCAGTTCTTC.

The chain employs TRBV24-1 and TRBJ2-1; D may be TRBD1 (5 bases). There are 13 residues in the CDR3. V was pared by 8 bases and J by 11 bases, with 18 bases between. The germline CDR1 and CDR2 sequences are KGHDR and SFDVKD. The CDR3, as DNA: TGTGCCACCAAGGGTAGCAGGGTAATGCAGCAGTTCTTC. Its protein is CATKGSRVMQQFF.

The rearrangement joins TRBV4-2 to TRBJ2-7, with D perhaps matching TRBD1 or TRBD2 (5 bases each). The CDR3 consists of 16 residues. Between the trimmed V and J ends, which lost 1 base and 2 bases, there was a span of 15 bases. Per germline, CDR1 LGHNA and CDR2 YNFKEQ. The chain's CDR3 is CASSQASIGATYEQYF. For the CDR3, the DNA is TGTGCCAGCAGCCAAGCGTCCATCGGGGCCACCTACGAGCAGTACTTC.

The table lists this clonotype with a few counts. The chain carries TRBV18 and TRBJ2-7; 8 nucleotides agree with TRBD2. V dropped 4 bases and J dropped 0; count of bases not matched to a gene: 5. This CDR3 is 15 amino acids long. Per the germline V gene, CDR1 is KGHSH and CDR2 is LQKENI. DNA of the CDR3: TGTGCCAGCTCACTACTAGCGGATATCTCCTACGAGCAGTACTTC. Translating gives CASSLLADISYEQYF. Looking up the rest from reference TRBV18 and TRBJ2-7 gives the full variable domain: NAGVMQNPRHLVRRRGQEARLRCSPMKGHSHVYWYRQLPEEGLKFMVYLQKENIIDESGMPKERFSAEFPKEGPSILRIQQVVRGDSAAYFCASSLLADISYEQYFGPGTRLTVT.

The chain employs TRBV6-5 and TRBJ2-4; the D gene could be TRBD1 or TRBD2 (5 bases each). The DNA end lines up better with TRBJ2-7; the J call may be wrong. The CDR3 consists of 12 residues. CDR1 is MNHEY and CDR2 is SVGAGI in the germline V gene. The CDR3 here is CATQTRGYEQYF. CDR3 nucleotide sequence: TGTGCCACCCAGACGAGGGGATACGAGCAGTACTTC.

This sequence joins TRBV12-3 or TRBV12-4 and TRBJ1-2; D ambiguous. This CDR3 is built from 13 residues. The V and J ends lost 5 bases and 2 bases respectively, with 9 bases between them. The CDR3 loop reads CASSVLPNYGYTF. The CDR3 DNA is TGTGCCAGCAGTGTACTTCCGAACTATGGCTACACCTTC.

This clonotype occurred many times. The V and J genes are TRBV7-9 and TRBJ2-5, with D uncertain. CDR3 length: 14 residues. Germline V lookup: CDR1 SEHNR, CDR2 FQNEAQ (reference sequence). Trimming removed 1 base from V and 1 base from J, with 7 bases in between. This CDR3 is CASSLGPVQETQYF. CDR3 DNA sequence: TGTGCCAGCAGCTTAGGGCCGGTCCAAGAGACCCAGTACTTC.

The chain employs TRBV12-3 or TRBV12-4 and TRBJ2-1; 13 bases fit TRBD2. CDR3 size: 17 residues. V lost 1 base and J lost 7; bases outside the gene matches: 7. CDR3 coding DNA: TGTGCCAGCAGTTTAGATCCCGGACTAGCGGGAGAAAATGAGCAGTTCTTC. Protein: CASSLDPGLAGENEQFF.

This clonotype has only a few counts. V is TRBV5-1 and J is TRBJ2-1, with D unclear. This CDR3 is 16 amino acids long. Trimming took off 0 bases at V and 0 bases at J, with 10 bases between the two ends. CDR1 and CDR2 (germline): SGHRS, YFSETQ. CDR3 in amino acids: CASSLVAAGSYNEQFF. CDR3 DNA: TGCGCCAGCAGCTTGGTAGCAGCCGGCTCCTACAATGAGCAGTTCTTC. The full variable domain, with the rest looked up from reference TRBV5-1 and TRBJ2-1, is KAGVTQTPRYLIKTRGQQVTLSCSPISGHRSVSWYQQTPGQGLQFLFEYFSETQRNKGNFPGRFSGRQFSNSRSEMNVSTLELGDSALYLCASSLVAAGSYNEQFFGPGTRLTVL.

This clonotype was seen more than once but under ten times. This chain uses TRBV29-1 with TRBJ1-2, with D unresolved. From germline, CDR1 is SQVTM and CDR2 ANQGSEA. V was trimmed by 2 bases and J by 3 bases, leaving 10 bases between them. The CDR3 contains 13 residues. CDR3 DNA: TGCAGCGTTGAATGGACGACGGACTATGGCTACACCTTC. Protein sequence: CSVEWTTDYGYTF.

The genes are TRBV20-1 and TRBJ2-1; the D gene is possibly TRBD2 (6 bases). Germline V gives CDR1 DFQATT, CDR2 SNEGSKA (reference sequence). The CDR3 contains 16 residues. V lost 6 bases and J 7 bases, leaving 25 bases between the germline ends. This CDR3 is CSAEVRVGGIKNEQFF. In nucleotides, the CDR3 is TGCAGTGCCGAGGTCAGGGTTGGGGGGATTAAGAATGAGCAGTTCTTC.

This clonotype was recorded many times. This chain joins TRBV7-8 and TRBJ2-3; 7 nucleotides line up with TRBD1. CDR3 length: 14 amino acids. Germline values: CDR1 SGHVS, CDR2 FQNEAQ. Unmatched junction bases numbered 2, after V lost 3 bases and J lost 2 bases. CDR3 in amino acids: CASSFGTDTDTQYF. CDR3 in DNA: TGTGCCAGCAGCTTCGGGACAGACACAGATACGCAGTATTTT.

This clonotype turned up a few times. The chain uses TRBV28 and TRBJ2-7, with D perhaps given as TRBD1 or TRBD2 (5 bases each). CDR1 is MDHEN and CDR2 is SYDVKM in the germline V gene. Trimming left V 5 bases short and J 1 base short, with 21 bases between. The CDR3 length is 17 residues. For the CDR3, the DNA is TGTGCCAGCAGTCTCCCCGGGGCTAGCCATCTGTCCTACGAGCAGTACTTC. This translates into CASSLPGASHLSYEQYF.

This clonotype was seen a few times. The chain joins TRBV10-3 to TRBJ2-1, with D unclear. The CDR3 totals 11 residues. Germline lookup yields CDR1 ENHRY and CDR2 SYGVKD. Trimming removed 3 bases at V and 6 bases at J, with 3 bases between. The CDR3 nucleotides read TGTGCCATCAGTGACTTCAATGAGCAGTTCTTC. It yields the protein CAISDFNEQFF.

This clonotype showed up just once. V and J are TRBV7-8 and TRBJ2-2; TRBD2 might be the D (5 bases). V dropped 2 bases and J dropped 0 bases, with 13 bases sitting between them. Germline CDR1 SGHVS, CDR2 FQNEAQ. The CDR3 covers 17 residues. CDR3 sequence: CASSLLGPGTNTGELFF. The CDR3 bases are TGTGCCAGCAGCTTATTAGGCCCCGGGACGAACACCGGGGAGCTGTTTTTT.

V usage is TRBV6-5 and J usage is TRBJ2-3; D gene uncertain. CDR1 and CDR2 from the germline V gene are MNHEY and SVGAGI. The CDR3 sequence is 13 residues long. V lost 4 bases and J lost 6, with 11 bases in between. CDR3: CASSSSVWDTQYF. The CDR3 DNA follows: TGTGCCAGCAGTTCCTCCGTTTGGGATACGCAGTATTTT.

A word on this clonotype: The junction departs from germline at one end; a sequencing error may be responsible. The V gene is TRBV27, the J gene TRBJ2-7; D unclear. Germline CDR1 reads MNHEY; CDR2 reads SMNVEV (reference sequence). The CDR3 spans 13 residues. CDR3 DNA sequence: TGTGCCAGCAGTCTATCCTGGGAACGTGAGCAGTACTTC. This translates into CASSLSWEREQYF.

The J gene is TRBJ2-5, the V gene TRBV2; D might be TRBD1 (6 bases). The DNA end is a closer match to TRBJ2-7, so the J assignment may be wrong. The germline gives CDR1 SNHLY, CDR2 FYNNEI. CDR3 length: 12 residues. The CDR3 DNA reads TGTGCCAGCAGAGTCGACAGGCACGAGCAGTACTTC. It translates to CASRVDRHEQYF.

The chain employs TRBV14 and TRBJ1-6; possibly TRBD1 for D (6 bases). The CDR3 covers 16 residues. The V and J ends lost 0 bases and 4 bases respectively, with 10 bases between them. Germline-derived CDR1 and CDR2 are SGHDN and FVKESK. The CDR3 sequence is CASSQDRTDYNSPLHF. Here the CDR3 DNA reads TGTGCCAGCAGCCAAGACCGGACAGATTATAATTCACCCCTCCACTTT.

The chain couples TRBV4-1 to TRBJ2-4; TRBD1 agrees at 7 bases. Germline CDR1 reads MGHRA; CDR2 reads YSYEKL. This CDR3 is 17 amino acids long. The junction had 6 bases not matched to a gene; V was cut back by 0 bases and J by 1 base. The CDR3 nucleotides are TGCGCCAGCAGCCAAGATAGACAGGGCACCGCCAAAAACATTCAGTACTTC. This encodes CASSQDRQGTAKNIQYF.